These 28 T cell receptor beta chains share one sample of origin, sequenced in a study of blood T cell repertoires in COVID-19. Here immunoSEQ multiplex PCR was the method, and the copy in TCRdb shows in-frame clones only, minus some. This table has about 380,000 clones, approximately 90% appearing once. Sequencing used PBMCs or T cells enriched from blood (not recorded which). The receptors derive from a woman between 18 and 29 years old who had recovered from COVID-19.

The rearrangement uses TRBV6-1 and TRBJ1-5, with D perhaps matching TRBD1 (5 bases). With 4 bases removed from V and 0 bases from J, the gap between germline ends came to 13 bases. The CDR3 consists of 16 residues. Germline CDR1 is MNHNS and CDR2 is SASEGT. CDR3: CASSVESGFSNQPQHF. CDR3 in DNA: TGTGCCAGCAGTGTGGAGTCAGGGTTTAGCAATCAGCCCCAGCATTTT.

This sequence joins TRBV29-1 and TRBJ2-7; 8 bases map to TRBD2. CDR1 and CDR2 from the germline V gene are SQVTM and ANQGSEA. This CDR3 is 16 amino acids long. The V gene end was trimmed by 4 bases and the J gene end by 3 bases; junction bases not matched to a gene: 14. This CDR3 reads CSVVSRGGRVFYEQYF. CDR3 DNA sequence: TGCAGCGTTGTAAGTCGCGGGGGGCGCGTGTTCTACGAGCAGTACTTC.

V is TRBV5-8 and J is TRBJ1-5, with 8 nucleotides matching TRBD1. Germline loops: CDR1 SGHTS, CDR2 YDEGEE. The V gene end was trimmed by 1 base and the J gene end by 1 base; junction bases not matched to a gene: 4. CDR3 size: 16 residues. DNA of the CDR3: TGTGCCAGCAGCTTGCCAGGGGGCCGAAGCAATCAGCCCCAGCATTTT. Translation: CASSLPGGRSNQPQHF.

This chain links TRBV7-6 with TRBJ1-3; a weak D match, TRBD1 (6 bases). The CDR3 contains 16 residues. Germline CDR1 is SGHVS and CDR2 is FNYEAQ. With 0 bases removed from V and 0 bases from J, the gap between germline ends came to 9 bases. The CDR3 region has the DNA TGTGCCAGCAGCTTAGCGCAAGGGGGCTCTGGAAACACCATATATTTT. It yields the protein CASSLAQGGSGNTIYF.

The rearrangement links TRBV6-4 to TRBJ2-5; a possible D gene is TRBD2 (7 bases). Germline assignment: CDR1 MRHNA and CDR2 SNTAGT. The CDR3 totals 15 residues. V dropped 3 bases and J dropped 5 bases, with 16 bases sitting between them. In DNA form, the CDR3 reads TGTGCCAGCAGTGAGGGCGCGGGGGCGGGGGAGACCCAGTACTTC. It yields the protein CASSEGAGAGETQYF.

The chain links TRBV30 to TRBJ1-1, with 10 bases aligning to TRBD1. Germline CDR1 GTSNPN, CDR2 SVGIG (reference sequence). The CDR3 runs to 13 residues. J gave up 8 bases and V 3 bases, and 6 bases lay outside the gene matches. CDR3 sequence: CAWSADRGLEAFF. The CDR3 DNA follows: TGTGCCTGGAGCGCCGACAGGGGGCTAGAAGCTTTCTTT.

V is TRBV10-3 and J is TRBJ1-4, with D possibly matching TRBD1 (5 bases). This CDR3 is built from 15 residues. CDR1 is ENHRY, CDR2 SYGVKD, per germline. With 2 bases removed from V and 5 bases from J, the gap between germline ends came to 12 bases. DNA for the CDR3: TGTGCCATCAGTGAGGGGGCTAGGGGAAATGAAAAACTGTTTTTT. Residues: CAISEGARGNEKLFF.

The chain couples TRBV6-1 to TRBJ2-5; weak D call: TRBD2 (5 bases). Germline loops: CDR1 MNHNS, CDR2 SASEGT. The CDR3 is 16 amino acids. Trimming removed 1 base at V and 0 bases at J, with 12 bases between. The CDR3 DNA follows: TGTGCCAGCAGTGAAGGTACGGGAACAGACCAAGAGACCCAGTACTTC. Its protein is CASSEGTGTDQETQYF.

As to this clone: Other DNA sequences in this sample translate to the same CDR3. The chain joins TRBV30 to TRBJ1-6, with 7 bases lining up with TRBD1. The ends lost 0 bases at V and 8 bases at J; junction bases unmatched: 4. The CDR3 totals 14 residues. CDR1 is GTSNPN and CDR2 is SVGIG in the germline V gene (reference sequence). The CDR3 sequence is CAWSVRQGDSPLHF. CDR3 bases: TGTGCCTGGAGTGTACGGCAGGGGGATTCACCCCTCCACTTT.

V usage is TRBV6-1 and J usage is TRBJ1-2; D unresolved. This CDR3 has 12 residues. V lost 3 bases, J lost 2 bases, and 4 bases lay in between. The germline V gene has CDR1 MNHNS and CDR2 SASEGT. CDR3 sequence reads: CASSDLNYGYTF. The CDR3 region has the DNA TGTGCCAGCAGTGACCTAAACTATGGCTACACCTTC.

CDR3 nucleotide sequence: TGTGCCAGCAGCTTAACGCCGGACGCGGGCTATGGCTACACCTTC. Its translation: CASSLTPDAGYGYTF. V is TRBV7-3 and J is TRBJ1-2; no firm D call. Germline-derived CDR1 and CDR2 are SGHTA and FQGTGA. With 0 bases removed from V and 4 bases from J, the gap between germline ends came to 12 bases. This CDR3 comprises 15 residues. Combining the CDR3 with reference TRBV7-3 and TRBJ1-2 gives the whole variable domain GAGVSQTPSNKVTEKGKYVELRCDPISGHTALYWYRQSLGQGPEFLIYFQGTGAADDSGLPNDRFFAVRPEGSVSTLKIQRTERGDSAVYLCASSLTPDAGYGYTFGSGTRLTVV.

This clone has only one observation. The gene calls are TRBV2 and TRBJ2-1; 9 bases map to TRBD2. Germline CDR1 SNHLY, CDR2 FYNNEI. The CDR3 is 14 amino acids. The V and J ends lost 5 bases and 6 bases, in that order; junction bases with no gene match: 5. In DNA, the CDR3 is TGTGCCAGCAGTACCGGGACTAGCCCCAATGAGCAGTTCTTC. Its protein is CASSTGTSPNEQFF.

This chain joins TRBV11-2 and TRBJ1-1, with D hard to call. V dropped 5 bases and J dropped 6 bases, with 7 bases sitting between them. Per germline, CDR1 SGHAT and CDR2 FQNNGV. The CDR3 is 11 residues long. The CDR3 loop is CASSVRAEAFF. Written as DNA, the CDR3 is TGTGCCAGCAGCGTTAGAGCTGAAGCTTTCTTT.

The J gene is TRBJ2-5, the V gene TRBV5-1; the match to TRBD2 covers 8 bases. CDR1 SGHRS and CDR2 YFSETQ come from the germline V gene. V was clipped by 1 base and J by 5 bases; unmatched bases: 7. CDR3 length: 15 amino acids. The CDR3 here is CASSLNGGARETQYF. The DNA of the CDR3 is TGCGCCAGCAGCTTGAACGGGGGGGCCCGGGAGACCCAGTACTTC.

This clone was seen a few times. The V call is TRBV10-2, the J call TRBJ1-1; 12 bases match TRBD1. Trimming took 6 bases from V and 6 from J; bases not matched to a gene: 5. CDR1 WSHSY and CDR2 SAAADI come from the germline V gene. CDR3 length: 14 amino acids. CDR3 sequence: CASRGQGAVSEAFF. CDR3 nucleotide sequence: TGCGCCAGCAGGGGACAGGGGGCTGTCTCTGAAGCTTTCTTT.

This chain joins TRBV7-2 and TRBJ2-7; D gene uncertain. The CDR3 is 17 residues long. Germline CDR1 SGHTA, CDR2 FQGNSA. Trimming shortened V by 0 bases and J by 0 bases, and 15 bases separated the two germline ends. The CDR3 region is CASSLAPGPPTSYEQYF. In nucleotides, the CDR3 is TGTGCCAGCAGCTTAGCGCCCGGTCCACCTACCTCCTACGAGCAGTACTTC.

The chain recombines TRBV30 with TRBJ2-5; D ambiguous. This CDR3 has 13 amino acids. The V end was cut by 0 bases, the J end by 2 bases, with 7 bases between. The germline V gene has CDR1 GTSNPN and CDR2 SVGIG (reference sequence). DNA for the CDR3: TGTGCCTGGAGTGTATCAGTACAAGAGACCCAGTACTTC. This encodes CAWSVSVQETQYF.

V gene TRBV6-5 combines with J gene TRBJ1-2, with 9 bases that match TRBD1. The germline V gene has CDR1 MNHEY and CDR2 SVGAGI. This CDR3 is 14 amino acids long. V was pared by 6 bases and J by 4 bases, with 6 bases of the junction left unmatched. For the CDR3, the DNA is TGTGCCAGCAGAAACACAGGGGGCACCTATGGCTACACCTTC. Translating it yields CASRNTGGTYGYTF.

This chain connects TRBV5-1 to TRBJ2-5; TRBD1 matches 9 bases. Trimming removed 4 bases from V and 1 base from J; junction bases left unmatched: 11. The V gene's germline CDR1 is SGHRS and CDR2 YFSETQ. CDR3 length: 17 residues. The CDR3 DNA sequence: TGCGCCAGCAGCCTTGTCCCGGGACAGGGAGGCCAAGAGACCCAGTACTTC. It translates to CASSLVPGQGGQETQYF.

The V call is TRBV7-2, the J call TRBJ1-3; D ambiguous. Trimming stripped 5 bases from V and 4 bases from J, with 21 bases between. Germline lookup yields CDR1 SGHTA and CDR2 FQGNSA. This CDR3 region has 17 residues. The CDR3 protein is CASSPHPIRGTGNTIYF. The CDR3, as DNA: TGTGCCAGCAGCCCGCACCCAATACGGGGAACAGGAAACACCATATATTTT.

This clone appeared a few times. This sequence joins TRBV5-6 and TRBJ1-2; no firm D call. V shed 3 bases and J shed 3 bases, with 6 bases lying between them. The CDR3 contains 12 residues. Germline-derived CDR1 and CDR2 are SGHDT and YYEEEE. CDR3 sequence reads: CASSSSDYGYTF. The CDR3 DNA reads TGTGCCAGCAGCTCGAGTGACTATGGCTACACCTTC.

The chain is built from TRBV7-9 and TRBJ2-5; 10 bases map to TRBD2. Germline assignment: CDR1 SEHNR and CDR2 FQNEAQ (reference sequence). V was pared by 2 bases and J by 9 bases, with 9 bases of the junction left unmatched. The CDR3 totals 15 residues. DNA for the CDR3: TGTGCCAGCAGCTTAATTGCTAGCGGGGGCAGTCCCCAGTACTTC. It codes for CASSLIASGGSPQYF.

This sequence joins TRBV2 and TRBJ2-1, with 8 bases lining up with TRBD2. Per the germline V gene, CDR1 is SNHLY and CDR2 is FYNNEI. Trimming took 2 bases from V and 10 from J; bases not matched to a gene: 16. This CDR3 contains 17 residues. The CDR3, as DNA: TGTGCCAGCAGTGAAAGTGGGCCGGGGGGGATTAATGCGGAGCAGTTCTTC. This codes for CASSESGPGGINAEQFF.

The chain combines TRBV7-9 with TRBJ2-1; D perhaps matches TRBD2 (6 bases). Germline CDR1 SEHNR, CDR2 FQNEAQ (reference sequence). Trimming left V 10 bases short and J 3 bases short, with 13 bases between. This CDR3 contains 13 residues. The CDR3 region is CATPGVGYNEQFF. CDR3 nucleotide sequence: TGTGCCACCCCGGGGGTTGGCTACAATGAGCAGTTCTTC.

The CDR3 nucleotides are TGTGCCAGCAGTCCTGACAGTTCCAATCAGCCCCAGCATTTT. As protein: CASSPDSSNQPQHF. This sequence joins TRBV2 and TRBJ1-5; D is perhaps TRBD1 (5 bases). V was cut by 5 bases and J by 3 bases, with 11 bases left in between. The germline CDR1 and CDR2 sequences are SNHLY and FYNNEI. CDR3 size: 14 residues.

J is TRBJ2-7 and V is TRBV2, with 8 bases lining up with TRBD1. J was trimmed by 3 bases and V by 4 bases; bases with no gene match: 2. The CDR3 runs 13 residues. CDR1 is SNHLY, CDR2 FYNNEI, per germline. The CDR3 DNA reads as TGTGCCAGCAGTGGTGGACAGGGCTACGAGCAGTACTTC. Translation gives CASSGGQGYEQYF.

The CDR3: CASSYEGQETQYF. The CDR3, as DNA: TGTGCCAGCAGTTACGAGGGACAAGAGACCCAGTACTTC. V and J are TRBV6-2 or TRBV6-3 and TRBJ2-5, with D tentatively TRBD2 (5 bases). CDR1 is MNHEY and CDR2 is SVGEGT in the germline V gene. The CDR3 runs 13 residues. Trimming took 2 bases from V and 2 from J, leaving 6 bases between them.

CDR3 nucleotide sequence: TGTGCCAGCAGCGTTGGGACAGGGAGGAATGAAAAACTGTTTTTT. Amino acids: CASSVGTGRNEKLFF. The rearrangement links TRBV7-2 to TRBJ1-4, with TRBD1 matching 9 bases. J gave up 5 bases and V 5 bases, and 6 bases lay outside the gene matches. This CDR3 contains 15 residues. Germline-derived CDR1 and CDR2 are SGHTA and FQGNSA.